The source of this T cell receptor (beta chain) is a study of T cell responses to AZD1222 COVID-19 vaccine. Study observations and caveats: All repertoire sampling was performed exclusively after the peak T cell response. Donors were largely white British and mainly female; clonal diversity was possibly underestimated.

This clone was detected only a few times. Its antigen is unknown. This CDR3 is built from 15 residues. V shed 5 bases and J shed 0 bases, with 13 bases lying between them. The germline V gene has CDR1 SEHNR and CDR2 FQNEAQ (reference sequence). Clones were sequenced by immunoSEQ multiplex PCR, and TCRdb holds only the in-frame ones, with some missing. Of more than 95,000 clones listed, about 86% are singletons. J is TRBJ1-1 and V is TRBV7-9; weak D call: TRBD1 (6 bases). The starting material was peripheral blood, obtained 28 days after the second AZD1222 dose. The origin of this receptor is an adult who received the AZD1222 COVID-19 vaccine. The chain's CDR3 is CASSTRTALNTEAFF. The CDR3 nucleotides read TGTGCCAGCAGCACTCGGACAGCTTTGAACACTGAAGCTTTCTTT.